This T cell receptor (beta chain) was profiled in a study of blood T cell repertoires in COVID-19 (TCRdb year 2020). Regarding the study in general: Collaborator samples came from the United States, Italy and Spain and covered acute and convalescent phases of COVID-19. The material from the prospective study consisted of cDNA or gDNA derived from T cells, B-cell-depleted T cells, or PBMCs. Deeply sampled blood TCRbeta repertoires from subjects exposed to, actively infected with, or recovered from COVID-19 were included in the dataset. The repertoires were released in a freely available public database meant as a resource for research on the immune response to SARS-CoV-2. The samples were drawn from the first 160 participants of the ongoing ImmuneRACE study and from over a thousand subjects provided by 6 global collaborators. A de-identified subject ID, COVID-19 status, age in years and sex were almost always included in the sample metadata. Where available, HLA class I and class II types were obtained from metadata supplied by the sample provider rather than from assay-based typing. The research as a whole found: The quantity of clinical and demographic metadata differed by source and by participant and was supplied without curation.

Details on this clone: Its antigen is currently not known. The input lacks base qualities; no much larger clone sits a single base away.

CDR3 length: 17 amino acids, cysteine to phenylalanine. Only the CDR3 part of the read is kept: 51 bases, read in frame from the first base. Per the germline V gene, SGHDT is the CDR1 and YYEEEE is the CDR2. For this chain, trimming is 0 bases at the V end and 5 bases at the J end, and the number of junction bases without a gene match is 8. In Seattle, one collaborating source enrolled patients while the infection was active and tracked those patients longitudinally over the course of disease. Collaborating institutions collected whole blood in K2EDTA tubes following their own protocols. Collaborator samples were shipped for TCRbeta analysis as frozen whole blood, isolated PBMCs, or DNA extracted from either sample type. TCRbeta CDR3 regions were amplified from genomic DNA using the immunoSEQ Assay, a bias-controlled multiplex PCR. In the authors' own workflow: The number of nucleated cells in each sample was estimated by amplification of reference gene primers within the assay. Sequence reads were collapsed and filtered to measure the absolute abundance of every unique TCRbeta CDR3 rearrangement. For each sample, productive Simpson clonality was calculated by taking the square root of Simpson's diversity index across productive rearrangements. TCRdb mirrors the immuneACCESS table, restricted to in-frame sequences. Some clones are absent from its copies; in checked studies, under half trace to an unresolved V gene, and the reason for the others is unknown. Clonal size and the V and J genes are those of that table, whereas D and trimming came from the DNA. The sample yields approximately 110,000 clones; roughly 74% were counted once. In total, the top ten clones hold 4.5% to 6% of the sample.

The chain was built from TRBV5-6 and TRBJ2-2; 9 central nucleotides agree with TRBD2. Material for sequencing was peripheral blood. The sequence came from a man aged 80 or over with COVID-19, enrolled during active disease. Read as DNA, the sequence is TGTGCCAGCAGCTTGGCGCTAGCGGGGTTTGGGACCGGGGAGCTGTTTTTT. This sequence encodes CASSLALAGFGTGELFF.